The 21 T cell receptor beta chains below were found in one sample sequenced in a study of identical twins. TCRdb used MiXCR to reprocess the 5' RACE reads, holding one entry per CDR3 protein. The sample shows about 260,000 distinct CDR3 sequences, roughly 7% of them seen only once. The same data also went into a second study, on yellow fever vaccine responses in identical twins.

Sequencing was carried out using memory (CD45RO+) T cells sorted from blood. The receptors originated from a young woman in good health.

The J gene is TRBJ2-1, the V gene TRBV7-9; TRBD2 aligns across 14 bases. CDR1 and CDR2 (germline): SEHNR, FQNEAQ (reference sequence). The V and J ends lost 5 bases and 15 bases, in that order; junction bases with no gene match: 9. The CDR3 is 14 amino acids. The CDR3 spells CASSPMTSGRARFF. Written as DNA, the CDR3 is TGTGCCAGCAGCCCGATGACTAGCGGGAGGGCCCGGTTCTTC.

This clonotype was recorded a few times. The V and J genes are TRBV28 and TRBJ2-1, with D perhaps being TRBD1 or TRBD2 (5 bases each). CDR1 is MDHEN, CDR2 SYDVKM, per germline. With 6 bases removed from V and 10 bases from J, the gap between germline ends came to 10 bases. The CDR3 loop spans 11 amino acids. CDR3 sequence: CASRGVGEQFF. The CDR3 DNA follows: TGTGCCAGCAGGGGGGTGGGGGAGCAGTTCTTC.

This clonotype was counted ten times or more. CDR3 sequence (DNA): TGCGCCAGCAGCTTGGGTGAAGTGACGAACACTGAAGCTTTCTTT. Encoded protein: CASSLGEVTNTEAFF. V usage is TRBV5-1 and J usage is TRBJ1-1; unclear D gene. Deletions cut 0 bases from V and 1 base from J, with 10 bases between. Germline V CDR1 and CDR2: SGHRS, YFSETQ. The CDR3 is 15 amino acids.

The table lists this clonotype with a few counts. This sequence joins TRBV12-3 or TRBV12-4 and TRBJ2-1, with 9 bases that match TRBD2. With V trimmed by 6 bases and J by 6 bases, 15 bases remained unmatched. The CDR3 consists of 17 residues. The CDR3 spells CASRPRPGLANGNEQFF. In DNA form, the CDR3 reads TGTGCCAGCAGACCCAGACCGGGACTAGCAAATGGCAATGAGCAGTTCTTC.

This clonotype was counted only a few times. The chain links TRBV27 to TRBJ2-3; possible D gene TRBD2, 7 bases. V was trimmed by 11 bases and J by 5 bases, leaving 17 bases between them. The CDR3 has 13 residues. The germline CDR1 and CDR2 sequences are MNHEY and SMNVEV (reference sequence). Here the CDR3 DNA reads TGTGCCGCAGGGGAGGGAGTGATAGATACGCAGTATTTT. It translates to CAAGEGVIDTQYF.

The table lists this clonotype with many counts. CDR3: CASSPERGRVGKNIQYF. CDR3 sequence (DNA): TGTGCCAGCAGTCCGGAACGGGGTCGCGTCGGCAAAAACATTCAGTACTTC. V and J are TRBV12-3 or TRBV12-4 and TRBJ2-4; a weak D match, TRBD2 (5 bases). Deletions cut 5 bases from V and 3 bases from J, with 20 bases between. This CDR3 contains 17 residues.

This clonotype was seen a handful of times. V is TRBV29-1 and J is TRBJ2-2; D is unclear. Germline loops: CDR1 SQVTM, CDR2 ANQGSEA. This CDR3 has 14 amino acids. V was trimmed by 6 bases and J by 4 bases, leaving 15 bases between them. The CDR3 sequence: CSVGGRVATGELFF. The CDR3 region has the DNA TGCAGCGTCGGTGGCAGAGTCGCCACCGGGGAGCTGTTTTTT.

CDR3 nucleotides: TGTGCCTCCTGCCACTTATCACAGGGGGCCGGGGAGCTGTTTTTT. Amino acid sequence: CASCHLSQGAGELFF. V usage is TRBV3-1 and J usage is TRBJ2-2; 8 bases are a match to TRBD1. Per the germline V gene, CDR1 is LGHDT and CDR2 is YNNKEL (reference sequence). V shed 11 bases and J 6 bases; nucleotides not matched to a gene: 14. The CDR3 is 15 residues long.

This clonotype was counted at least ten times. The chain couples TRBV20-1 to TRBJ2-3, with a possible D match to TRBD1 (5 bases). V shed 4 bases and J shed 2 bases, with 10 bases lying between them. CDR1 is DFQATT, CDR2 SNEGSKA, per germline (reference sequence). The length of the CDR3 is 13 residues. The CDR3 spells CSAKGAATDTQYF. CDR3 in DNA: TGCAGTGCTAAAGGGGCGGCCACAGATACGCAGTATTTT.

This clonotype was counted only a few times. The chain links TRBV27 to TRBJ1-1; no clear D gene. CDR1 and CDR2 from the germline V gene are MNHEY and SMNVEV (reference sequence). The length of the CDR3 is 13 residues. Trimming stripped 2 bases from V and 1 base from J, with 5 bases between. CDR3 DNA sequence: TGTGCCAGCAGTTTAGAGGAGAACACTGAAGCTTTCTTT. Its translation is CASSLEENTEAFF.

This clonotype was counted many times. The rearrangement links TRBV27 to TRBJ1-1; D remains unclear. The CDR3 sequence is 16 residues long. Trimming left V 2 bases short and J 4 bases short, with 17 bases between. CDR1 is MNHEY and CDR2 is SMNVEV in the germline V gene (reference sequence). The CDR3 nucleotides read TGTGCCAGCAGTTTAAAAAGGGTTCCCTTGAGCACTGAAGCTTTCTTT. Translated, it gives CASSLKRVPLSTEAFF.

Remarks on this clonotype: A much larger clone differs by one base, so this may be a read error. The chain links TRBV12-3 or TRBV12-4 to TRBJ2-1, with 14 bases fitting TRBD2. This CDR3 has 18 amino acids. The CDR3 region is CACSLGLAGGSMYNEQFF. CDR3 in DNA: TGTGCCTGCAGTTTAGGACTAGCGGGGGGTAGTATGTACAATGAGCAGTTCTTC.

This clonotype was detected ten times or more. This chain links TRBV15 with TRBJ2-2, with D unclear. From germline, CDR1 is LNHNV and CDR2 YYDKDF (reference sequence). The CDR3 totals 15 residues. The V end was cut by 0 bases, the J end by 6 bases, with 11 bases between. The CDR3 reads CATSREVVVSGELFF. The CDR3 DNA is TGTGCCACCAGCAGAGAGGTAGTAGTGTCCGGGGAGCTGTTTTTT.

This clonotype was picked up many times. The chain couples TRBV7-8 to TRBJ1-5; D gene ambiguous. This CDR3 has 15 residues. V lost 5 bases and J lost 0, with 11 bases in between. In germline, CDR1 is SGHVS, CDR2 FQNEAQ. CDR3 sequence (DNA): TGTGCCAGCAGCCCAAACAAGGGTAGCAATCAGCCCCAGCATTTT. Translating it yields CASSPNKGSNQPQHF.

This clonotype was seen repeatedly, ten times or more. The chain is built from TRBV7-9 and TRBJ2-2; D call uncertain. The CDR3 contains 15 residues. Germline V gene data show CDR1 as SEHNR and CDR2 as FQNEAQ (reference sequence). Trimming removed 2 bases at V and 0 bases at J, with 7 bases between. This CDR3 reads CASSLRTANTGELFF. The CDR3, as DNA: TGTGCCAGCAGCTTAAGGACGGCGAACACCGGGGAGCTGTTTTTT.

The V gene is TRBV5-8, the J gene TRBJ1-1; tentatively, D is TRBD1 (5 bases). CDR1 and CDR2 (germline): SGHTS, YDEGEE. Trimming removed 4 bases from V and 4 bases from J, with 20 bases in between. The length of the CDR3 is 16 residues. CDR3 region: CASSNNLRGTGTEAFF. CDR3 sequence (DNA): TGTGCCAGCAGCAACAACCTAAGGGGTACGGGCACTGAAGCTTTCTTT.

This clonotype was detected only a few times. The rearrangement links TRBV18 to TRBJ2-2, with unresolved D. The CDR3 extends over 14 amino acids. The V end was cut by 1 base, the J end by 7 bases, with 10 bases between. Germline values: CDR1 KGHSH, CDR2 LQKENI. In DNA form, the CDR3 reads TGTGCCAGCTCACCACGATCGGGCGACGGGGAGCTGTTTTTT. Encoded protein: CASSPRSGDGELFF.

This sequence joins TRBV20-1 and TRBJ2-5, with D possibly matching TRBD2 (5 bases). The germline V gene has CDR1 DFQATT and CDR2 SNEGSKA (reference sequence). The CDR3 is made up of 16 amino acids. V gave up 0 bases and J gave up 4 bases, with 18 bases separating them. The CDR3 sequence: CSARDSMNGVGETQYF. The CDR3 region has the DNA TGCAGTGCTAGAGATTCGATGAACGGGGTCGGAGAGACCCAGTACTTC.

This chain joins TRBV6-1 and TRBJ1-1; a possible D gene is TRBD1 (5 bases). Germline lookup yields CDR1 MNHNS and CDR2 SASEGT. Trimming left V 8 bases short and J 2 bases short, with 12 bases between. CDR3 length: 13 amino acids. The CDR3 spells CASATGANTEAFF. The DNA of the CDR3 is TGTGCCAGCGCCACCGGGGCTAACACTGAAGCTTTCTTT.

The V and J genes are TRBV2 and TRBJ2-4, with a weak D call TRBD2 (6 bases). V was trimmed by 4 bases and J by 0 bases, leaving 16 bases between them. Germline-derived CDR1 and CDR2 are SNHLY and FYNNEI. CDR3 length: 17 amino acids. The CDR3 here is CASSAGLFQLAKNIQYF. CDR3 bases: TGTGCCAGCAGTGCTGGACTATTCCAACTAGCCAAAAACATTCAGTACTTC.

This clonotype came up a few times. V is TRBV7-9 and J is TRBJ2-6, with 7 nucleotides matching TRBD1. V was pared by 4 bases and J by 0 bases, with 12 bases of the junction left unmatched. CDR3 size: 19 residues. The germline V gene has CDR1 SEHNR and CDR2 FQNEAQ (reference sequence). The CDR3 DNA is TGTGCCAGCAGCTCCTCGGGACAGATATACCGCTCTGGGGCCAACGTCCTGACTTTC. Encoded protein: CASSSSGQIYRSGANVLTF.